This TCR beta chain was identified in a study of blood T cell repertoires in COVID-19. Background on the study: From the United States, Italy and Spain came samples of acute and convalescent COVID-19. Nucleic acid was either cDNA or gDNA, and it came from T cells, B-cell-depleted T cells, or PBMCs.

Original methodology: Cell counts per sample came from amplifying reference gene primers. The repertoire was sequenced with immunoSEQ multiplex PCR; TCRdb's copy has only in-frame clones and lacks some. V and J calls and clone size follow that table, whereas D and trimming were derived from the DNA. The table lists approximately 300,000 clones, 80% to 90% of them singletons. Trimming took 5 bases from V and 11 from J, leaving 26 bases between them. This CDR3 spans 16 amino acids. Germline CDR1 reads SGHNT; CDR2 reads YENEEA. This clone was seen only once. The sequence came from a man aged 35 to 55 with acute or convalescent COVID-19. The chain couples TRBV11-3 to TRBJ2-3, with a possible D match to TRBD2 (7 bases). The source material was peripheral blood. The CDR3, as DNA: TGTGCCAGCAGCCCCCTAGGGGCGGGGGCCGCTGAAAAGCAGTATTTT. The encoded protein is CASSPLGAGAAEKQYF.